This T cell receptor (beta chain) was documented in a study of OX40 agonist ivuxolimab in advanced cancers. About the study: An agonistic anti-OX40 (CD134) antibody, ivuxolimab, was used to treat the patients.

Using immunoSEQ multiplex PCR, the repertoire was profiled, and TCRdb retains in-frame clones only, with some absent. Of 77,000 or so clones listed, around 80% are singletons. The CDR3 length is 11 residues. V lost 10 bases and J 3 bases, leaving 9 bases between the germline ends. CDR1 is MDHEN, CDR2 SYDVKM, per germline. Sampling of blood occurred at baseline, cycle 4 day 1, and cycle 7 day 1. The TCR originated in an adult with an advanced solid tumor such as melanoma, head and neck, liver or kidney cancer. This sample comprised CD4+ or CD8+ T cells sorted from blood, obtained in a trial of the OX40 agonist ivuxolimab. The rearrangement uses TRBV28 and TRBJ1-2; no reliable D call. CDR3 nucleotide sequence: TGTGCCACTAGTCTCTACTATGGCTACACCTTC. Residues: CATSLYYGYTF.